The 5 T cell receptor beta chains reported below all come from one sample, sequenced in a study of T-cell reconstitution after alpha-beta-depleted transplantation in children. Unique molecular identifiers featured in how the TCRbeta library was prepared. TCRdb passed the PCR reads through MiXCR, listing each CDR3 protein once. The data contain about 370,000 distinct CDR3 sequences, 20% of them singletons. The sample in question was PBMCs from the stem cell graft donor, obtained from the stem cell graft. The source is a human donor who donated a stem cell graft to a child with acute myeloid leukemia.

This clonotype was seen a handful of times. The chain couples TRBV4-3 to TRBJ1-2; D may be TRBD1 (5 bases). Looked up from germline, CDR1 is LGHNA and CDR2 is YSLEER. The CDR3 length is 14 residues. Trimming cost V 2 bases and J 4 bases, with 11 bases left between them. This CDR3 reads CASSQHGDGYGYTF. Here the CDR3 DNA reads TGCGCCAGCAGCCAACACGGGGACGGCTATGGCTACACCTTC.

The sample holds a few counts of this clonotype. The V call is TRBV9, the J call TRBJ2-1; possibly TRBD2 for D (6 bases). Trimming cost V 3 bases and J 8 bases, with 18 bases left between them. The CDR3 runs to 15 residues. Per the germline V gene, CDR1 is SGDLS and CDR2 is YYNGEE. The CDR3 protein is CASSASGSIKDEQFF. DNA of the CDR3: TGTGCCAGCAGCGCCAGCGGGTCCATTAAGGATGAGCAGTTCTTC. The complete variable domain, with remaining parts taken from reference TRBV9 and TRBJ2-1, reads DSGVTQTPKHLITATGQRVTLRCSPRSGDLSVYWYQQSLDQGLQFLIQYYNGEERAKGNILERFSAQQFPDLHSELNLSSLELGDSALYFCASSASGSIKDEQFFGPGTRLTVL.

The V gene is TRBV12-3 or TRBV12-4, the J gene TRBJ2-7; 10 positions agree with TRBD2. The junction had 9 bases not matched to a gene; V was cut back by 3 bases and J by 4 bases. This CDR3 spans 16 amino acids. DNA of the CDR3: TGTGCCAGCAGTTTTCCCAGTAGCGGGAGGTTGTACGAGCAGTACTTC. Translation gives CASSFPSSGRLYEQYF.

This clonotype turned up a few times. This chain uses TRBV28 with TRBJ2-7; D is possibly TRBD2 (5 bases). The CDR3 runs to 14 residues. Trimming cost V 1 base and J 4 bases, with 11 bases left between them. In germline, CDR1 is MDHEN, CDR2 SYDVKM. The CDR3 DNA sequence: TGTGCCAGCAGTTTATTAGGCAGGAGGTACGAGCAGTACTTC. Amino acid sequence: CASSLLGRRYEQYF.

In this sample, this clonotype turned up many times. V and J are TRBV12-3 or TRBV12-4 and TRBJ2-1; D is ambiguous. The CDR3 is 11 residues long. V lost 3 bases and J 6 bases, leaving 3 bases between the germline ends. The CDR3 nucleotides read TGTGCCAGCAGTTTTGCCAATGAGCAGTTCTTC. Its protein product is CASSFANEQFF.